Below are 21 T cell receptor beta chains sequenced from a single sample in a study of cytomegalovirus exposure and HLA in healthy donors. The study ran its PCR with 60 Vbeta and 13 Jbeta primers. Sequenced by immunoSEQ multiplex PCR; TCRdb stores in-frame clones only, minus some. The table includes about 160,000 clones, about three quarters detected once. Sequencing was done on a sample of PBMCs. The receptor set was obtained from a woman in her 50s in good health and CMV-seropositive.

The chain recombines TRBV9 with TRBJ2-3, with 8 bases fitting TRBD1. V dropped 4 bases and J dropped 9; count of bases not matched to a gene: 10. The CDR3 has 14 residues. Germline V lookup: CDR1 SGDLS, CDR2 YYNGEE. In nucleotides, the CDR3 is TGTGCCAGCAGCCAGACAGGGGTCAGAGACACGCAGTATTTT. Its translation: CASSQTGVRDTQYF.

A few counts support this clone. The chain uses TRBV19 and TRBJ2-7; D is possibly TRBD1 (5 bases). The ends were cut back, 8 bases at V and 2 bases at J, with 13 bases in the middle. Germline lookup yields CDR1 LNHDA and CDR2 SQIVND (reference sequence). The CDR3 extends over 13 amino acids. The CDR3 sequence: CASATVSTYEQYF. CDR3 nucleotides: TGTGCCAGTGCGACAGTGTCAACCTACGAGCAGTACTTC.

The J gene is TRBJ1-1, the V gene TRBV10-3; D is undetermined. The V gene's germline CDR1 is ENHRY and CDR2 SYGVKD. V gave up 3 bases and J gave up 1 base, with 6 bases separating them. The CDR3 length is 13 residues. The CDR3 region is CAISDSGNTEAFF. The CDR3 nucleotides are TGTGCCATCAGTGACTCAGGGAACACTGAAGCTTTCTTT.

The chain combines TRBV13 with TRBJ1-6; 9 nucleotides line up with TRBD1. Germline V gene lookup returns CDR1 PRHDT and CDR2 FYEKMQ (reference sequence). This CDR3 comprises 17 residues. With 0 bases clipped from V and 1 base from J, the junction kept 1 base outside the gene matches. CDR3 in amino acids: CASSLGQGASYNSPLHF. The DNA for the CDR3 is TGTGCCAGCAGCTTAGGACAGGGGGCATCCTATAATTCACCCCTCCACTTT.

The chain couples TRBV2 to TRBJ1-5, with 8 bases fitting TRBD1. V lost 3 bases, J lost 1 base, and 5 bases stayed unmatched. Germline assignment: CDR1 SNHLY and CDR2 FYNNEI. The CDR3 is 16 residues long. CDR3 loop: CASSDQGAGSNQPQHF. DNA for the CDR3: TGTGCCAGCAGTGATCAGGGGGCTGGAAGCAATCAGCCCCAGCATTTT.

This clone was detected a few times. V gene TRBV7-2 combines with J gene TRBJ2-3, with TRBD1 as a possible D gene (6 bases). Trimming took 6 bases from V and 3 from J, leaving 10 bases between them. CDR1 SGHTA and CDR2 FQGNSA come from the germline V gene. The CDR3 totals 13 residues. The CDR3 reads CASSQQGTDTQYF. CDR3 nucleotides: TGTGCCAGCAGTCAACAGGGAACAGATACGCAGTATTTT.

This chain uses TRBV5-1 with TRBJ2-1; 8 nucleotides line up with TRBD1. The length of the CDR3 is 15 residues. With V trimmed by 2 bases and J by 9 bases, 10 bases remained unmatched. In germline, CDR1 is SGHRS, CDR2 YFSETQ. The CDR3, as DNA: TGCGCCAGCAGCTTAGATAGACAGGGGTCGGGTGAGCAGTTCTTC. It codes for CASSLDRQGSGEQFF. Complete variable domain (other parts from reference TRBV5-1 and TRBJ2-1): KAGVTQTPRYLIKTRGQQVTLSCSPISGHRSVSWYQQTPGQGLQFLFEYFSETQRNKGNFPGRFSGRQFSNSRSEMNVSTLELGDSALYLCASSLDRQGSGEQFFGPGTRLTVL.

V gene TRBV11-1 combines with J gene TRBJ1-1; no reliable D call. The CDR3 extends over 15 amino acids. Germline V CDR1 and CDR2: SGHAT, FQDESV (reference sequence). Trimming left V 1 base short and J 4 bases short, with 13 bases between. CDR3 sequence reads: CASSLVYGVGTEAFF. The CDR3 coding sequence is TGTGCCAGCAGCTTAGTGTACGGGGTTGGCACTGAAGCTTTCTTT.

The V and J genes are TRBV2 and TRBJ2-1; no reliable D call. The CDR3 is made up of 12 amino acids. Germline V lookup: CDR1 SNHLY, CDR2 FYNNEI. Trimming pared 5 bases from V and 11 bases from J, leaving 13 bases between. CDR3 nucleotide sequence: TGTGCCAGCAGTTCGGCGGCGCGTCAGCAGTTCTTC. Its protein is CASSSAARQQFF.

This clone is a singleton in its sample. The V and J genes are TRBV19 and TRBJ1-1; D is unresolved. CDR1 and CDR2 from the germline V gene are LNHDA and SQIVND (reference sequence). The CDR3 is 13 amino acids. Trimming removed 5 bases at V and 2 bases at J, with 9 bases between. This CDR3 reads CASSASSNTEAFF. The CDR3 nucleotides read TGTGCCAGTAGTGCGAGTTCTAACACTGAAGCTTTCTTT.

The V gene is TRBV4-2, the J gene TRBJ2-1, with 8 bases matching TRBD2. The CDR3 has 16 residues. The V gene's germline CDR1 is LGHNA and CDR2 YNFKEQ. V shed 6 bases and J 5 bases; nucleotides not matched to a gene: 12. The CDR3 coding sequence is TGTGCCAGCAGTCTTAAAGCGGGAGACTTTAACAATGAGCAGTTCTTC. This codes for CASSLKAGDFNNEQFF.

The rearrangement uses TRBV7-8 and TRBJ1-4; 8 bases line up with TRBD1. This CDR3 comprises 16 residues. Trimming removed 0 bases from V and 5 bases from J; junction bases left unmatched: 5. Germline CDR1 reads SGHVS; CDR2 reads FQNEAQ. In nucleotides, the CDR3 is TGTGCCAGCAGCTTAGCGGACAGGGTGTCAAATGAAAAACTGTTTTTT. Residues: CASSLADRVSNEKLFF.

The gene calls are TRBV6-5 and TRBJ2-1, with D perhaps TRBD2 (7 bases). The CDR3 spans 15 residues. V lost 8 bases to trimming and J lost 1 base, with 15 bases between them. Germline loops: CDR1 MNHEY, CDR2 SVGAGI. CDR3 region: CASARGAGSYNEQFF. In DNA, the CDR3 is TGTGCCAGCGCCCGGGGGGCAGGTTCCTACAATGAGCAGTTCTTC.

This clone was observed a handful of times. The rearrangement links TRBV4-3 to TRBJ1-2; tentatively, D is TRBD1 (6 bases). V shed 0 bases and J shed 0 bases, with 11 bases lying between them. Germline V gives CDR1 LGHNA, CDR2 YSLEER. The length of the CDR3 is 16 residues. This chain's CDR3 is CASSQETGTTNYGYTF. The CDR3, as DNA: TGCGCCAGCAGCCAAGAAACAGGGACCACTAACTATGGCTACACCTTC.

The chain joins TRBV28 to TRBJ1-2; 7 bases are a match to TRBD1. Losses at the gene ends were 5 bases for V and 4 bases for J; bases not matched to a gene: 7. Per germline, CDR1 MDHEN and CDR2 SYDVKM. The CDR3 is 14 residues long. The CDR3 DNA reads TGTGCCAGCAGTCGACAGGGTTTAGGCTATGGCTACACCTTC. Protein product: CASSRQGLGYGYTF.

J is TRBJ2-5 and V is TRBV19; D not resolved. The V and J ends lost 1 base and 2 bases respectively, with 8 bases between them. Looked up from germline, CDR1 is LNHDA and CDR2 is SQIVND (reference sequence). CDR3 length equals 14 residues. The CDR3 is CASSIVHRQETQYF. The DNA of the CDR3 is TGTGCCAGTAGTATAGTCCACAGACAAGAGACCCAGTACTTC.

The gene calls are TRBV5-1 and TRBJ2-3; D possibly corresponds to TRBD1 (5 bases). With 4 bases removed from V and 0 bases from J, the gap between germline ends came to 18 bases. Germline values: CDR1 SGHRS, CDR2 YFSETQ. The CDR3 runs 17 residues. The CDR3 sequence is CASSHPGDRDSTDTQYF. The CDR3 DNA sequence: TGCGCCAGCAGCCATCCAGGAGACAGAGATAGCACAGATACGCAGTATTTT.

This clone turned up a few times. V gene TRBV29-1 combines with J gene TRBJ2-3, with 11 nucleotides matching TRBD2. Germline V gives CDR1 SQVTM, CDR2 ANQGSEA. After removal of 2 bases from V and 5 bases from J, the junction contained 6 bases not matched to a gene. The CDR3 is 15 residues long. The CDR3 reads CSVEMASGRLDTQYF. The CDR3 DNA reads TGCAGCGTTGAAATGGCTAGCGGGAGGTTAGATACGCAGTATTTT.

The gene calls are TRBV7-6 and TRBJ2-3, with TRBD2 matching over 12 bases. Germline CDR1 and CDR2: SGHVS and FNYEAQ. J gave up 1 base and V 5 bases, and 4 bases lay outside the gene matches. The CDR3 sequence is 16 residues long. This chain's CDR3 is CASSHRLAGGTDTQYF. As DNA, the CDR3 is TGTGCCAGCAGCCACCGACTAGCGGGAGGCACAGATACGCAGTATTTT.

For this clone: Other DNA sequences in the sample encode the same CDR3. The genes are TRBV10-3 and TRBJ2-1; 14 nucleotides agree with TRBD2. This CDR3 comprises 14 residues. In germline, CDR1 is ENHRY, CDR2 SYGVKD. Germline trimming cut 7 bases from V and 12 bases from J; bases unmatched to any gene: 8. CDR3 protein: CAITEGLAGDRQFF. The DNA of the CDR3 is TGTGCCATCACCGAGGGACTAGCGGGAGACCGGCAGTTCTTC.

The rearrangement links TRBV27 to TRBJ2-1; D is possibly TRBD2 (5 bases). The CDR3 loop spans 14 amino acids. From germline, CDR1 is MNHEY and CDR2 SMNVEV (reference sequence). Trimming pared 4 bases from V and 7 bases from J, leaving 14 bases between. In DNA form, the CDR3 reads TGTGCCAGCAGTTCCGTCATACTAGGGAATGAGCAGTTCTTC. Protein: CASSSVILGNEQFF.